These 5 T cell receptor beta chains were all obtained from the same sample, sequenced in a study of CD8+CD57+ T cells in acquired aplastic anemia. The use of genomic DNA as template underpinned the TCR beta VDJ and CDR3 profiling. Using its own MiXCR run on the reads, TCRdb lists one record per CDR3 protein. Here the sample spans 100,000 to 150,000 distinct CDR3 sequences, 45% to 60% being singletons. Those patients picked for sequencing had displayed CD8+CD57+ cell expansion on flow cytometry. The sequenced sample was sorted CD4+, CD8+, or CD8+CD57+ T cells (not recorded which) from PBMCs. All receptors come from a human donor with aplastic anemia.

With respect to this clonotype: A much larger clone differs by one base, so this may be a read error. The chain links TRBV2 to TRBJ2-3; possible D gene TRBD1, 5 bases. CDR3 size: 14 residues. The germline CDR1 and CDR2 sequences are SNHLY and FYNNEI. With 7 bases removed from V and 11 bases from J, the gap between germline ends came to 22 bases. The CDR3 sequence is CASTGPTPDNGQYF. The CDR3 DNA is TGTGCCAGCACCGGACCCACCCCGGACAATGGGCAGTATTTT.

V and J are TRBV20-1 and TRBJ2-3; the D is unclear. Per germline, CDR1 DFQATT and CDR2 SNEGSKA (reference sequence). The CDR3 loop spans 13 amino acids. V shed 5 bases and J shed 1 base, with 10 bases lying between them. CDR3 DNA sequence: TGCAGTGCTCTCGAAACTCGCACAGATACGCAGTATTTT. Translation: CSALETRTDTQYF.

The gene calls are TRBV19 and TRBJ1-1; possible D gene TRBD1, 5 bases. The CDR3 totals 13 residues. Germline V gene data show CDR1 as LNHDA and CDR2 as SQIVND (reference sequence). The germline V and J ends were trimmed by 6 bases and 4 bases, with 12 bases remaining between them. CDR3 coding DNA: TGTGCCAGTAGACCCACCGGGGGCACTGAAGCTTTCTTT. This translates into CASRPTGGTEAFF.

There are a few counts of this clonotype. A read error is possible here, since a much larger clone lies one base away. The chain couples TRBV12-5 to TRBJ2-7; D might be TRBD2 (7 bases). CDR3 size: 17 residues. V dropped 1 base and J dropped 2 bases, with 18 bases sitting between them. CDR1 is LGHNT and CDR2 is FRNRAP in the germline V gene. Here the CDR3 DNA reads TGTGCTAGTGGTTTGGCAAAAGGACGGGGGGCCGCCTACGAGCAGTACTTC. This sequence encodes CASGLAKGRGAAYEQYF.

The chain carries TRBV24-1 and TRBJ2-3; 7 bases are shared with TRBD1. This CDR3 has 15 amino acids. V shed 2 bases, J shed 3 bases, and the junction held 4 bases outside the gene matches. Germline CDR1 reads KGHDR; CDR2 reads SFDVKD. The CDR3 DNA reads TGTGCCACCAGTGATTCCCGGGACAGAACAGATACGCAGTATTTT. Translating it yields CATSDSRDRTDTQYF.